The 6 T cell receptor beta chains below were found in one sample sequenced in a study of T cells expressing NK-cell markers. With the 5' RACE reads reprocessed, TCRdb shows one record per CDR3 protein and no DNA. Its table lists hundreds of thousands of distinct CDR3 sequences. Sample: blood T cells: a sorted CD56 or NKG2C T cell subset, CD4+ or CD8+ T cells, or bulk PBMC T cells (not recorded which). The receptor source for this set is a man between 18 and 69 years old in good health.

The gene calls are TRBV29-1 and TRBJ2-3; without DNA, the TCRdb call of TRBD2 cannot be checked. This CDR3 contains 16 residues. Germline V lookup: CDR1 SQVTM, CDR2 ANQGSEA. The CDR3 region is CSADGLAGNRADTQYF.

The chain combines TRBV5-1 with TRBJ2-2; without DNA, the TCRdb call of TRBD2 cannot be checked. The CDR3 is 15 residues long. Germline lookup yields CDR1 SGHRS and CDR2 YFSETQ. CDR3: CASNTDLVGTGELFF.

The chain has TRBV7-9 and TRBJ1-4; TCRdb indicates TRBD1, and absent DNA this call remains unverified. Germline V lookup: CDR1 SEHNR, CDR2 FQNEAQ (reference sequence). The CDR3 covers 14 residues. This chain's CDR3 is CATARDEDGEKLFF.

CDR3 protein: CSARTSGNTGELFF. The gene calls are TRBV20-1 and TRBJ2-2; absent DNA, TCRdb's TRBD2 call cannot be checked. CDR1 is DFQATT, CDR2 SNEGSKA, per germline (reference sequence). The CDR3 has 14 residues.

The chain combines TRBV27 with TRBJ2-7. The V gene's germline CDR1 is MNHEY and CDR2 SMNVEV (reference sequence). The CDR3 contains 14 residues. The CDR3 sequence is CASSFSPSSYEQYF.

The gene calls are TRBV11-2 and TRBJ2-7; absent DNA, TCRdb's TRBD1 call cannot be checked. This CDR3 spans 17 amino acids. Germline V CDR1 and CDR2: SGHAT, FQNNGV. CDR3 sequence: CASSPGQGGFTTYEQYF.